Below are 26 T cell receptor beta chains sequenced from a single sample in a study of early T cells in non-severe SARS-CoV-2 infection. TCRdb analysed the 5' RACE reads with MiXCR anew, one entry per CDR3 protein. The table lists 83,000 or so distinct CDR3 sequences, about 10% of them singletons, with about 8.2% in the top ten. The sequencing used whole blood, collected at baseline. The receptors were gathered from an adult who was a healthcare worker with PCR-confirmed SARS-CoV-2 infection or an uninfected control (not recorded which).

This sequence joins TRBV7-6 and TRBJ2-1; TRBD2 matches at 10 bases. The CDR3 is 15 amino acids. Germline V gives CDR1 SGHVS, CDR2 FNYEAQ. V was pared by 6 bases and J by 5 bases, with 7 bases of the junction left unmatched. CDR3 sequence: CASRPGTSANNEQFF. The CDR3 coding sequence is TGTGCCAGCAGGCCCGGGACTAGCGCCAACAATGAGCAGTTCTTC.

This clonotype was counted at least ten times. The chain carries TRBV21-1 and TRBJ1-2; TRBD1 reflects the table's D call only, with no check against the DNA. TRBV21-1 counts as a pseudogene. CDR3 length equals 12 residues. The chain's CDR3 is CASSRTTGGYTF. The CDR3 region has the DNA TGTGCCAGCAGTCGGACAACGGGGGGCTACACCTTC.

Regarding this clonotype: A much larger clonotype is one base distant, so this may be a read error. The rearrangement uses TRBV27 and TRBJ1-6; unclear D gene. CDR1 is MNHEY and CDR2 is SMNVEV in the germline V gene (reference sequence). Trimming pared 6 bases from V and 0 bases from J, leaving 9 bases between. CDR3 length equals 15 residues. The CDR3 DNA follows: TGTGCCAGCAGGACGGGGAGCTCCTATAATTCACCCCTCCACTTT. Residues: CASRTGSSYNSPLHF.

This clonotype was picked up a small number of times. The gene calls are TRBV10-3 and TRBJ2-1; the D gene is possibly TRBD1 (6 bases). The V and J ends lost 8 bases and 5 bases respectively, with 13 bases between them. There are 13 residues in the CDR3. Germline CDR1 ENHRY, CDR2 SYGVKD. The CDR3 is CAISGHIDNEQFF. The CDR3 nucleotides are TGTGCCATCTCGGGACACATAGACAATGAGCAGTTCTTC.

This clonotype was seen only a few times. This chain joins TRBV4-1 and TRBJ2-7, with TRBD2 matching over 11 bases. V was clipped by 1 base and J by 3 bases; unmatched bases: 8. The CDR3 spans 17 residues. CDR1 and CDR2 from the germline V gene are MGHRA and YSYEKL. The CDR3 DNA sequence: TGCGCCAGCAGCCAAGTAATATCAACTAGCGGGGGCTACGAGCAGTACTTC. Its translation is CASSQVISTSGGYEQYF.

This clonotype was observed at least ten times. CDR3 protein: CASSLGTGEGRNEQYF. The CDR3 region has the DNA TGTGCCAGCAGTTTAGGAACGGGGGAGGGCCGGAACGAGCAGTACTTC. The V and J genes are TRBV28 and TRBJ2-7, with 7 bases matching TRBD2. Germline trimming cut 2 bases from V and 5 bases from J; bases unmatched to any gene: 12. There are 16 residues in the CDR3. Germline CDR1 is MDHEN and CDR2 is SYDVKM.

This clonotype occurred a few times. The rearrangement uses TRBV18 and TRBJ2-5; D not certain. Trimming left V 1 base short and J 2 bases short, with 5 bases between. CDR3 length equals 13 residues. The V gene's germline CDR1 is KGHSH and CDR2 LQKENI. For the CDR3, the DNA is TGTGCCAGCTCACCACTGCTACAAGAGACCCAGTACTTC. This codes for CASSPLLQETQYF.

J is TRBJ2-1 and V is TRBV28; 10 positions agree with TRBD2. The CDR3 consists of 15 residues. V dropped 7 bases and J dropped 4; count of bases not matched to a gene: 7. Germline-derived CDR1 and CDR2 are MDHEN and SYDVKM. The CDR3 DNA follows: TGTGCCAGCAACGCCGGGACTAGCGTTTACAATGAGCAGTTCTTC. The encoded protein is CASNAGTSVYNEQFF.

With regard to this clonotype: Relative to the germline gene, one junction end is altered; a read error may explain this. This sequence joins TRBV2 and TRBJ1-6, with D hard to call. Germline V gene lookup returns CDR1 SNHLY and CDR2 FYNNEI. The CDR3 loop spans 14 amino acids. CDR3 DNA: TGTGCCAGCAGTGTGATTGATAGTAATTCACCCCTCCAATTT. The encoded protein is CASSVIDSNSPLQF.

The chain uses TRBV7-3 and TRBJ2-2; unclear D gene. Germline V gene lookup returns CDR1 SGHTA and CDR2 FQGTGA. This CDR3 comprises 16 residues. The V end lost 1 base, the J end lost 1 base, and 10 bases lay between the germline ends. The CDR3 protein is CASSLNLIGNTGELFF. CDR3 in DNA: TGTGCCAGCAGCTTAAATCTCATTGGGAACACCGGGGAGCTGTTTTTT.

The chain recombines TRBV29-1 with TRBJ1-3, with D unresolved. Germline loops: CDR1 SQVTM, CDR2 ANQGSEA. V shed 6 bases and J shed 4 bases, with 7 bases lying between them. CDR3 size: 11 residues. The CDR3 DNA reads TGCAGCGTCCGAACCGGAAACACCATATATTTT. This sequence encodes CSVRTGNTIYF.

This clonotype has a handful of counts. J is TRBJ1-2 and V is TRBV18; 9 bases fit TRBD1. V gave up 3 bases and J gave up 2 bases; unmatched junction bases: 1. Germline CDR1 and CDR2: KGHSH and LQKENI. CDR3 size: 14 residues. The CDR3 sequence is CASSPGTGNYGYTF. DNA for the CDR3: TGTGCCAGCTCACCCGGGACAGGGAACTATGGCTACACCTTC. Based on the CDR3 plus reference TRBV18 and TRBJ1-2, the full variable domain is NAGVMQNPRHLVRRRGQEARLRCSPMKGHSHVYWYRQLPEEGLKFMVYLQKENIIDESGMPKERFSAEFPKEGPSILRIQQVVRGDSAAYFCASSPGTGNYGYTFGSGTRLTVV.

This clonotype was detected a few times. Here the CDR3 DNA reads TGTGCCAGCTCACCACTGAGAGATACGCAGTATTTT. Translating gives CASSPLRDTQYF. V gene TRBV18 combines with J gene TRBJ2-3, with D uncertain. The CDR3 sequence is 12 residues long. The germline CDR1 and CDR2 sequences are KGHSH and LQKENI. The germline V and J ends were trimmed by 1 base and 5 bases, with 4 bases remaining between them.

V gene TRBV7-9 combines with J gene TRBJ2-7; no clear D. The CDR3 runs to 13 residues. V lost 3 bases and J lost 7, with 13 bases in between. Germline V CDR1 and CDR2: SEHNR, FQNEAQ (reference sequence). Here the CDR3 DNA reads TGTGCCAGCAGCTTCGGCTCCCTGGGGGAGCAGTACTTC. Its translation: CASSFGSLGEQYF.

The rearrangement uses TRBV5-4 and TRBJ2-3; 8 bases line up with TRBD2. V shed 0 bases, J shed 0 bases, and the junction held 3 bases outside the gene matches. CDR3 length equals 16 residues. Germline CDR1 and CDR2: SGHNT and YYREEE (reference sequence). Here the CDR3 DNA reads TGTGCCAGCAGCTTGGACGGGAGGGGGAGCACAGATACGCAGTATTTT. Translating gives CASSLDGRGSTDTQYF.

This clonotype was seen at least ten times. V is TRBV12-3 or TRBV12-4 and J is TRBJ2-6; weak D call: TRBD1 (7 bases). The V gene lost 2 bases and the J gene lost 0 bases, with 11 bases spanning the gap. The CDR3 is made up of 17 amino acids. This CDR3 reads CASSLSGGSSGANVLTF. CDR3 DNA: TGTGCCAGCAGTTTATCAGGGGGGAGCTCTGGGGCCAACGTCCTGACTTTC.

The chain recombines TRBV7-8 with TRBJ1-1, with D uncertain. The CDR3 is 15 amino acids. The germline V and J ends were trimmed by 2 bases and 0 bases, with 10 bases remaining between them. Germline CDR1 and CDR2: SGHVS and FQNEAQ. CDR3 loop: CASSLTSRLNTEAFF. The CDR3 nucleotides read TGTGCCAGCAGCTTAACGTCCAGACTGAACACTGAAGCTTTCTTT.

The table lists this clonotype with many counts. CDR3 residues: CSAKLAGDYNEQFF. In DNA, the CDR3 is TGCAGTGCTAAACTAGCGGGAGACTACAATGAGCAGTTCTTC. J is TRBJ2-1 and V is TRBV20-1; TRBD2 aligns across 11 bases. Looked up from germline, CDR1 is DFQATT and CDR2 is SNEGSKA (reference sequence). The CDR3 is made up of 14 amino acids. V shed 4 bases and J 3 bases; nucleotides not matched to a gene: 2.

In DNA, the CDR3 is TGTGCCAGCAGTTTGATAGCGGGGGTGGGGACTAATGAGCAGTTCTTC. Translation: CASSLIAGVGTNEQFF. The genes are TRBV27 and TRBJ2-1; TRBD2 aligns across 9 bases. This CDR3 has 16 residues. Per germline, CDR1 MNHEY and CDR2 SMNVEV (reference sequence). J was trimmed by 7 bases and V by 3 bases; bases with no gene match: 10.

Only a few counts were recorded for this clonotype. The chain recombines TRBV5-4 with TRBJ2-1, with 8 bases identical to TRBD1. In germline, CDR1 is SGHNT, CDR2 YYREEE (reference sequence). This CDR3 is built from 15 residues. The V segment lost 4 bases and the J segment 0 bases; nucleotides outside the gene matches: 3. The CDR3 nucleotides are TGTGCCAGCAGCGGGGGACAGGTCTCCTACAATGAGCAGTTCTTC. This codes for CASSGGQVSYNEQFF.

This clonotype has at least ten counts. The V and J genes are TRBV28 and TRBJ2-7; possibly TRBD2 for D (6 bases). CDR1 MDHEN and CDR2 SYDVKM come from the germline V gene. The CDR3 is 14 amino acids. V lost 5 bases, J lost 3 bases, and 14 bases lay in between. The CDR3 DNA reads TGTGCCAGCAGTCCCCCCCTCGGGGGCTACGAGCAGTACTTC. Protein sequence: CASSPPLGGYEQYF.

The chain couples TRBV13 to TRBJ2-1, with TRBD2 as a possible D gene (6 bases). This CDR3 is 15 amino acids long. V lost 1 base and J 8 bases, leaving 15 bases between the germline ends. CDR1 and CDR2 (germline): PRHDT, FYEKMQ (reference sequence). The CDR3 loop reads CASSLVGGSGHEQFF. The CDR3, as DNA: TGTGCCAGCAGCTTAGTCGGAGGGTCGGGGCATGAGCAGTTCTTC.

The chain combines TRBV12-3 or TRBV12-4 with TRBJ2-7; D may be TRBD1 (5 bases). V was trimmed by 8 bases and J by 0 bases, leaving 11 bases between them. The CDR3 extends over 13 amino acids. For the CDR3, the DNA is TGTGCCAGCTGTTCCCAGGGCTCCTACGAGCAGTACTTC. Protein: CASCSQGSYEQYF.

There are a few counts of this clonotype. V and J are TRBV28 and TRBJ1-4; D is uncertain. Germline assignment: CDR1 MDHEN and CDR2 SYDVKM. This CDR3 has 12 amino acids. The V and J ends lost 5 bases and 13 bases respectively, with 14 bases between them. The chain's CDR3 is CASSHPLWGLFF. DNA for the CDR3: TGTGCCAGCAGTCACCCCCTGTGGGGACTGTTTTTT.

This clonotype was seen ten or more times. V is TRBV11-2 and J is TRBJ2-1; 10 bases match TRBD2. Per the germline V gene, CDR1 is SGHAT and CDR2 is FQNNGV. Unmatched junction bases numbered 2, after V lost 4 bases and J lost 2 bases. The CDR3 is 15 residues long. CDR3: CASSSSGSTYNEQFF. CDR3 DNA sequence: TGTGCCAGCAGCTCTAGCGGGAGCACCTACAATGAGCAGTTCTTC.

V and J are TRBV28 and TRBJ2-2; D remains unclear. The CDR3 sequence is 11 residues long. Germline CDR1 reads MDHEN; CDR2 reads SYDVKM. Trimming took 5 bases from V and 8 from J, leaving 6 bases between them. The CDR3 reads CASSPRGELFF. In DNA form, the CDR3 reads TGTGCCAGCAGTCCGAGGGGGGAGCTGTTTTTT.